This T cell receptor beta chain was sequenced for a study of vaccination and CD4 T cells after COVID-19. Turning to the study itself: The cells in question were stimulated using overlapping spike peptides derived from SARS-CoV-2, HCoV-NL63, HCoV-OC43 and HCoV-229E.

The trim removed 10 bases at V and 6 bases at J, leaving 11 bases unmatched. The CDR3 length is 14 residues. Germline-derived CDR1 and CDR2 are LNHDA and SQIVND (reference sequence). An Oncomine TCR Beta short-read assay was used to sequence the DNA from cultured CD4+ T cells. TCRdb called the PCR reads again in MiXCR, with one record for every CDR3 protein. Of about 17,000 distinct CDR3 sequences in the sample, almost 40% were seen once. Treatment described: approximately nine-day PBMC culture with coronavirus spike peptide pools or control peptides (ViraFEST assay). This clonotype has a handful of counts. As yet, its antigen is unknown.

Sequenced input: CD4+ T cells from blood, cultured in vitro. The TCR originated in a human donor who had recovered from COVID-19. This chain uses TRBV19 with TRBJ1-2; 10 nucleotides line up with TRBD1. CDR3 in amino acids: CATGTGDSLNGYTF. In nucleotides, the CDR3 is TGTGCCACCGGGACAGGGGACAGTCTTAATGGCTACACCTTC.